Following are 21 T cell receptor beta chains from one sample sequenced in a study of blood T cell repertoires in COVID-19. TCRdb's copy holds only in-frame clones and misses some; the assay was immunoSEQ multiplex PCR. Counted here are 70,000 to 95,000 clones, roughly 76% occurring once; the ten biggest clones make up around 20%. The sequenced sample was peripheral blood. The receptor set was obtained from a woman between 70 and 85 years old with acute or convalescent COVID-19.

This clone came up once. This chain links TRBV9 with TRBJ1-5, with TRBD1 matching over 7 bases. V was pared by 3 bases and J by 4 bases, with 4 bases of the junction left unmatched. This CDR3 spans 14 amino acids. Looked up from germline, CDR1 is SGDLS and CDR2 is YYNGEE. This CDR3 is CASSARGTNQPQHF. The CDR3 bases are TGTGCCAGCAGCGCCAGGGGGACAAATCAGCCCCAGCATTTT.

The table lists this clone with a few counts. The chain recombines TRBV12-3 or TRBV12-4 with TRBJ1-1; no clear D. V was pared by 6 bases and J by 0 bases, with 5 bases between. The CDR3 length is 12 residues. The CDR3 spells CASRAVNTEAFF. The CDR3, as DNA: TGTGCCAGCAGAGCCGTGAACACTGAAGCTTTCTTT.

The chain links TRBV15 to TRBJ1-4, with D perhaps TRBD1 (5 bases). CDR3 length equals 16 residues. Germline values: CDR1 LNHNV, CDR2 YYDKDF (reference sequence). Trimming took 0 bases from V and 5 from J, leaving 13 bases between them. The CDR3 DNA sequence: TGTGCCACCAGCAGAGATTTTGGGGCGGTAAATGAAAAACTGTTTTTT. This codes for CATSRDFGAVNEKLFF.

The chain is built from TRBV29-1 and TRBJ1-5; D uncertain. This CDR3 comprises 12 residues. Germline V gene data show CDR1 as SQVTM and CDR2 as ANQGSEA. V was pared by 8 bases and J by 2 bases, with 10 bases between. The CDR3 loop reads CSYKYGNQPQHF. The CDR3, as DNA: TGCAGCTACAAGTACGGCAATCAGCCCCAGCATTTT.

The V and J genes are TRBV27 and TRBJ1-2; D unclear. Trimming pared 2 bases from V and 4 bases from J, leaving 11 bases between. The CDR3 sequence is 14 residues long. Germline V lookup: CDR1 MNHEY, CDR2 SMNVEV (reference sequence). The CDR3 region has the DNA TGTGCCAGCAGTTTAAATCCGGGAGTCTATGGCTACACCTTC. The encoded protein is CASSLNPGVYGYTF.

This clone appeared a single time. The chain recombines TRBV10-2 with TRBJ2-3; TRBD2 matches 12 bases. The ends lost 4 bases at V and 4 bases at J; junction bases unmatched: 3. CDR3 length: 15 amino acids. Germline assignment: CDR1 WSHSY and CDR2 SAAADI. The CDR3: CASSGLAGVADTQYF. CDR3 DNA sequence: TGCGCCAGCAGTGGACTAGCGGGAGTGGCAGATACGCAGTATTTT.

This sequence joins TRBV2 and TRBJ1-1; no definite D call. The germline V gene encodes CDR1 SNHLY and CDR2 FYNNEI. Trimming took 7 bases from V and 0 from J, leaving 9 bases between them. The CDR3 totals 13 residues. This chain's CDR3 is CASNRNMNTEAFF. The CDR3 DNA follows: TGTGCCAGCAATCGAAACATGAACACTGAAGCTTTCTTT.

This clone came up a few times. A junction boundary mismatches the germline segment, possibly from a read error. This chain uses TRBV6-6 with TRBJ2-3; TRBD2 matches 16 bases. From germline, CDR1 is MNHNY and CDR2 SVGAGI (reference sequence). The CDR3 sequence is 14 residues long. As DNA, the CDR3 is TGTGCCAGCAGCGCCGGGACTAGCGGGAGGGCGGGGAATTTT. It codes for CASSAGTSGRAGNF.

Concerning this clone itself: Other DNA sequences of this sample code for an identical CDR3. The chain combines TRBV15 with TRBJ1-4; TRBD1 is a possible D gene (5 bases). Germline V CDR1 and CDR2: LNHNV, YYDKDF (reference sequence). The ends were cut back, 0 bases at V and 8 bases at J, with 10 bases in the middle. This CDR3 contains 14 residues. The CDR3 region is CATSRDRGAEKLFF. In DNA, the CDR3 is TGTGCCACCAGCAGAGATCGCGGGGCAGAAAAACTGTTTTTT.

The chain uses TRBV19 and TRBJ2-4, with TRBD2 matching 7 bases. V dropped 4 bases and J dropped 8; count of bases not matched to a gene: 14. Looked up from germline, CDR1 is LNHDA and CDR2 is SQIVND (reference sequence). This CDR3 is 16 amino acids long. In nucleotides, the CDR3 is TGTGCCAGTAGTACCCCCCCCGGGACTACTGGGGACATTCAGTACTTC. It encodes CASSTPPGTTGDIQYF.

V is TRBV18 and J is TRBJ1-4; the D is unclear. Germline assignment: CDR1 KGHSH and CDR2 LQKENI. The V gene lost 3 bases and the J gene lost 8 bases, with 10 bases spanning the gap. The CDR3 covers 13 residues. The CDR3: CASSPLSGEKLFF. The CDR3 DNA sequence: TGTGCCAGCTCACCGCTCTCGGGGGAAAAACTGTTTTTT. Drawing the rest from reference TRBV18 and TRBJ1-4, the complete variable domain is NAGVMQNPRHLVRRRGQEARLRCSPMKGHSHVYWYRQLPEEGLKFMVYLQKENIIDESGMPKERFSAEFPKEGPSILRIQQVVRGDSAAYFCASSPLSGEKLFFGSGTQLSVL.

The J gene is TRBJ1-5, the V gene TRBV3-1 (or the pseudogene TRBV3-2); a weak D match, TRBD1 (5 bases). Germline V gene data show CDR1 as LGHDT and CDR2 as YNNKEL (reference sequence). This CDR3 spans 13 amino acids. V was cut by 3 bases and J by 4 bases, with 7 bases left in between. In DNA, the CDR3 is TGTGCCAGCAGCCAGGGGCGGAATCAGCCCCAGCATTTT. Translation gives CASSQGRNQPQHF.

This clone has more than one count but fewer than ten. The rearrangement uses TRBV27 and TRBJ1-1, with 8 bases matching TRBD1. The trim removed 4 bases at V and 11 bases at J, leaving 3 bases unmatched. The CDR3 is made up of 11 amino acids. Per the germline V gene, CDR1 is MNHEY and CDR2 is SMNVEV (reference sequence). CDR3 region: CASSSTGVAFF. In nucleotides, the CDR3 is TGTGCCAGCAGTTCGACAGGGGTTGCTTTCTTT.

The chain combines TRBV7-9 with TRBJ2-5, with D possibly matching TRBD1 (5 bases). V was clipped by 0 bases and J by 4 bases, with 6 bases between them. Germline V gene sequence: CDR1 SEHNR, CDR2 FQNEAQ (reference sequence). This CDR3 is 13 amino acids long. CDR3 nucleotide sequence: TGTGCCAGCAGCTTAGCAGGGGCAGAGACCCAGTACTTC. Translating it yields CASSLAGAETQYF. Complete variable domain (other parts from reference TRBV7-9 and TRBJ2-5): DTGVSQNPRHKITKRGQNVTFRCDPISEHNRLYWYRQTLGQGPEFLTYFQNEAQLEKSRLLSDRFSAERPKGSFSTLEIQRTEQGDSAMYLCASSLAGAETQYFGPGTRLLVL.

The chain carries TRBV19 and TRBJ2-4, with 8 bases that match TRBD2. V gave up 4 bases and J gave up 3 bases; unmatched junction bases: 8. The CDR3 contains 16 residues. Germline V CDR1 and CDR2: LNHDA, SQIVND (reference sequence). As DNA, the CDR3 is TGTGCCAGTAGTACCCGTGAGGGACTAGGCAAAAACATTCAGTACTTC. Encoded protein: CASSTREGLGKNIQYF.

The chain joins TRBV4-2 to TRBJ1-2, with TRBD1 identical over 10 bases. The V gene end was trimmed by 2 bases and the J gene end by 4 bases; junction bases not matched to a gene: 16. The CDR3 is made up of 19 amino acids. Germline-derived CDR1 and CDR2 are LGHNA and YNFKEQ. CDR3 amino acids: CASSQYNSPRQGATYGYTF. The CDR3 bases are TGTGCCAGCAGCCAATATAATAGCCCCCGACAGGGGGCGACCTATGGCTACACCTTC.

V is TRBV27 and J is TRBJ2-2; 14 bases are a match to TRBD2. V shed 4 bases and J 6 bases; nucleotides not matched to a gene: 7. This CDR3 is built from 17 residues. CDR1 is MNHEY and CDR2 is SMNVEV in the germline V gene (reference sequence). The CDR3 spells CASSSGGTSGRPGELFF. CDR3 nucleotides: TGTGCCAGCAGTTCCGGAGGGACTAGCGGGAGACCCGGGGAGCTGTTTTTT.

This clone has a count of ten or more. CDR3 sequence reads: CASSLAGTKYNSPLHF. The CDR3 DNA reads as TGTGCCAGCAGCTTAGCCGGGACAAAGTATAATTCACCCCTCCACTTT. The chain is built from TRBV7-2 and TRBJ1-6; D may be TRBD1 (6 bases). The CDR3 runs to 16 residues. Trimming took off 0 bases at V and 4 bases at J, with 10 bases between the two ends. The germline CDR1 and CDR2 sequences are SGHTA and FQGNSA.

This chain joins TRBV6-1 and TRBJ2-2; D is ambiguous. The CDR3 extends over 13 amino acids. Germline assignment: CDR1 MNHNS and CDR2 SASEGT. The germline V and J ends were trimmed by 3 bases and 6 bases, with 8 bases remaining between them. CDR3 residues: CASSDTSAGELFF. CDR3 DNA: TGTGCCAGCAGTGATACAAGCGCCGGGGAGCTGTTTTTT.

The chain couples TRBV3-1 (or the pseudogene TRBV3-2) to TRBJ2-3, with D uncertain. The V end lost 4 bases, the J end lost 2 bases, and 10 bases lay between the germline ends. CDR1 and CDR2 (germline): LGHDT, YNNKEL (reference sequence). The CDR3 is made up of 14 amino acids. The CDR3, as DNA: TGTGCCAGCAGCCCGAGAAGCCCCACAGATACGCAGTATTTT. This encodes CASSPRSPTDTQYF.

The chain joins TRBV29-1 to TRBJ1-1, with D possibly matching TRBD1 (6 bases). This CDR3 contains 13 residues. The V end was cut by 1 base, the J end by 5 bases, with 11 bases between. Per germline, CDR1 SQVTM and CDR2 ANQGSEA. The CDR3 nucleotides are TGCAGCGTTGAAGGGGAACAGGGAACTGAAGCTTTCTTT. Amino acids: CSVEGEQGTEAFF.